Presented here are 30 T cell receptor beta chains from one specimen sequenced in a study of blood T cell repertoires in COVID-19. Repertoires were generated with immunoSEQ multiplex PCR, while TCRdb's copy carries only in-frame clones and drops some. Found here are about 280,000 clones, around nine tenths of them singletons; the top ten hold roughly 2.2%. Material: peripheral blood. Receptors originate from a man in his fifties with acute or convalescent COVID-19.

V gene TRBV7-2 combines with J gene TRBJ1-2; D unresolved. The CDR3 consists of 14 residues. Germline V gives CDR1 SGHTA, CDR2 FQGNSA. Trimming left V 1 base short and J 1 base short, with 7 bases between. In DNA, the CDR3 is TGTGCCAGCAGCTTAGACGGTTTTAACTATGGCTACACCTTC. This translates into CASSLDGFNYGYTF.

The chain couples TRBV7-9 to TRBJ1-1; TRBD1 matches 12 bases. Germline V CDR1 and CDR2: SEHNR, FQNEAQ (reference sequence). The CDR3 consists of 17 residues. Trimming at V came to 5 bases and at J to 0 bases, leaving 7 bases not matched to a gene. The CDR3 sequence is CASSPLGQGALNTEAFF. The CDR3 DNA follows: TGTGCCAGCAGCCCTTTGGGACAGGGGGCATTGAACACTGAAGCTTTCTTT.

The chain links TRBV29-1 to TRBJ2-3; the match to TRBD2 covers 9 bases. The trim removed 3 bases at V and 2 bases at J, leaving 9 bases unmatched. This CDR3 is 16 amino acids long. The V gene's germline CDR1 is SQVTM and CDR2 ANQGSEA. CDR3 protein: CSVDDIAGESTDTQYF. The DNA for the CDR3 is TGCAGCGTTGACGATATAGCGGGAGAGTCCACAGATACGCAGTATTTT.

The chain joins TRBV10-3 to TRBJ1-2, with no clear D. The CDR3 has 12 amino acids. Germline CDR1 is ENHRY and CDR2 is SYGVKD. Trimming cost V 10 bases and J 1 base, with 10 bases left between them. The CDR3 reads CATGEGNYGYTF. CDR3 DNA sequence: TGTGCCACCGGCGAGGGTAACTATGGCTACACCTTC.

The V and J genes are TRBV10-1 and TRBJ1-6; D is perhaps TRBD1 (5 bases). The CDR3 length is 13 residues. V lost 0 bases and J lost 10, with 7 bases in between. CDR1 WNHNN and CDR2 SYGVQD come from the germline V gene (reference sequence). CDR3 loop: CASSESWGSPLHF. The CDR3 region has the DNA TGCGCCAGCAGTGAGTCGTGGGGCTCACCCCTCCACTTT.

Regarding this clone: The same CDR3 is also encoded by other DNA sequences in this sample. This rearrangement joins TRBV7-3 to TRBJ2-3, with D tentatively TRBD2 (5 bases). Germline CDR1 SGHTA, CDR2 FQGTGA. The CDR3 covers 13 residues. Trimming removed 1 base at V and 3 bases at J, with 5 bases between. This CDR3 is CASSLSGTDTQYF. The CDR3 DNA reads as TGTGCCAGCAGCTTAAGCGGGACAGATACGCAGTATTTT.

The rearrangement joins TRBV7-9 to TRBJ2-3; 13 positions agree with TRBD2. CDR3 length: 14 amino acids. In germline, CDR1 is SEHNR, CDR2 FQNEAQ (reference sequence). J gave up 14 bases and V 5 bases, and 10 bases lay outside the gene matches. CDR3 nucleotides: TGTGCCAGCAGCCCAACTAGCGGGGGGGTCGGGAGGTATTTT. It codes for CASSPTSGGVGRYF.

The chain combines TRBV5-5 with TRBJ1-5; D is undetermined. From germline, CDR1 is SGHKS and CDR2 YYEKEE (reference sequence). V was cut by 2 bases and J by 2 bases, with 11 bases left in between. The CDR3 sequence is 15 residues long. CDR3 loop: CASSFRGLGNQPQHF. The CDR3, as DNA: TGTGCCAGCAGCTTCCGAGGGTTGGGCAATCAGCCCCAGCATTTT.

The CDR3 loop reads CASIAQGASLYYGYTF. The CDR3 bases are TGTGCCAGCATCGCACAGGGGGCTTCCCTTTACTATGGCTACACCTTC. This chain uses TRBV5-4 with TRBJ1-2; 9 bases align to TRBD1. CDR3 length equals 16 residues. The germline V gene encodes CDR1 SGHNT and CDR2 YYREEE (reference sequence). Trimming took 6 bases from V and 3 from J; bases not matched to a gene: 12. Together with reference TRBV5-4 and TRBJ1-2, the CDR3 gives the full variable domain: ETGVTQSPTHLIKTRGQQVTLRCSSQSGHNTVSWYQQALGQGPQFIFQYYREEENGRGNFPPRFSGLQFPNYSSELNVNALELDDSALYLCASIAQGASLYYGYTFGSGTRLTVV.

The chain couples TRBV5-5 to TRBJ2-7; TRBD1 matches at 11 bases. CDR3 size: 14 residues. The V and J ends lost 0 bases and 6 bases, in that order; junction bases with no gene match: 2. The germline V gene encodes CDR1 SGHKS and CDR2 YYEKEE (reference sequence). CDR3 in amino acids: CASSLGTGGSEQYF. The CDR3 DNA sequence: TGTGCCAGCAGCTTGGGGACAGGGGGCAGCGAGCAGTACTTC.

The chain uses TRBV28 and TRBJ1-1; 8 bases match TRBD1. Looked up from germline, CDR1 is MDHEN and CDR2 is SYDVKM. J was trimmed by 5 bases and V by 5 bases; bases with no gene match: 10. CDR3 length: 15 amino acids. CDR3 in amino acids: CASSPSGQGKTEAFF. The CDR3 region has the DNA TGTGCCAGCAGTCCCTCCGGACAGGGTAAAACTGAAGCTTTCTTT.

This sequence joins TRBV30 and TRBJ1-2, with 8 bases identical to TRBD1. Germline V gene data show CDR1 as GTSNPN and CDR2 as SVGIG (reference sequence). The CDR3 spans 15 residues. Trimming at V came to 2 bases and at J to 8 bases, leaving 13 bases not matched to a gene. This chain's CDR3 is CAWSWDRPGGGGYTF. In DNA form, the CDR3 reads TGTGCCTGGAGTTGGGACAGGCCAGGGGGGGGAGGCTACACCTTC.

The J gene is TRBJ2-7, the V gene TRBV2; no firm D call. The V and J ends lost 7 bases and 2 bases respectively, with 15 bases between them. The CDR3 is 14 residues long. Germline assignment: CDR1 SNHLY and CDR2 FYNNEI. The CDR3 DNA reads TGTGCCAGCACTGACCAGGATGCAGCCTACGAGCAGTACTTC. Its protein is CASTDQDAAYEQYF.

This clone was observed a single time. J is TRBJ2-1 and V is TRBV12-3 or TRBV12-4, with D maybe TRBD1 (6 bases). The CDR3 length is 12 residues. Trimming shortened V by 10 bases and J by 6 bases, and 13 bases separated the two germline ends. The CDR3 DNA reads TGTGCCATCAGACAGGCCTCCAATGAGCAGTTCTTC. Protein sequence: CAIRQASNEQFF.

The rearrangement joins TRBV27 to TRBJ1-1; perhaps TRBD1 as D (5 bases). Trimming cost V 5 bases and J 1 base, with 11 bases left between them. This CDR3 is built from 14 residues. Germline V CDR1 and CDR2: MNHEY, SMNVEV (reference sequence). The CDR3 nucleotides are TGTGCCAGCAGTACCATCACAGGGAACACTGAAGCTTTCTTT. Residues: CASSTITGNTEAFF.

The chain links TRBV10-3 to TRBJ1-4; D gene unclear. Trimming removed 3 bases at V and 8 bases at J, with 22 bases between. This CDR3 contains 17 residues. CDR1 is ENHRY and CDR2 is SYGVKD in the germline V gene. CDR3 sequence: CAISESGTGIKWEKLFF. CDR3 sequence (DNA): TGTGCCATCAGTGAATCAGGAACGGGGATCAAATGGGAAAAACTGTTTTTT.

The CDR3 spells CASRGGYNEQFF. DNA of the CDR3: TGTGCCAGCAGAGGGGGTTACAATGAGCAGTTCTTC. This rearrangement joins TRBV11-1 to TRBJ2-1; weak D call: TRBD1 (6 bases). Germline loops: CDR1 SGHAT, CDR2 FQDESV (reference sequence). The CDR3 is 12 amino acids. Trimming shortened V by 6 bases and J by 4 bases, and 7 bases separated the two germline ends.

The gene calls are TRBV10-3 and TRBJ2-5; 9 positions match TRBD2. The germline V gene encodes CDR1 ENHRY and CDR2 SYGVKD. The CDR3 contains 15 residues. V was pared by 4 bases and J by 5 bases, with 8 bases of the junction left unmatched. The CDR3 spells CAISGRAGGQETQYF. The DNA for the CDR3 is TGTGCCATCAGTGGGCGAGCGGGGGGCCAGGAGACCCAGTACTTC.

The V gene is TRBV2, the J gene TRBJ1-1; no definite D call. Per germline, CDR1 SNHLY and CDR2 FYNNEI. Trimming left V 4 bases short and J 6 bases short, with 12 bases between. The CDR3 is 13 residues long. CDR3: CASSGAYSAEAFF. CDR3 nucleotides: TGTGCCAGCAGTGGGGCCTACTCGGCTGAAGCTTTCTTT.

For the CDR3, the DNA is TGTGCCAGCAGCGGCACTCGGGGGGCCTATTACAATGAGCAGTTCTTC. It yields the protein CASSGTRGAYYNEQFF. The chain employs TRBV11-3 and TRBJ2-1; TRBD2 is a possible D gene (7 bases). The CDR3 loop spans 16 amino acids. Trimming cost V 5 bases and J 4 bases, with 18 bases left between them. Germline V CDR1 and CDR2: SGHNT, YENEEA.

This clone was seen many times. The rearrangement uses TRBV10-3 and TRBJ2-2; D ambiguous. Germline V gives CDR1 ENHRY, CDR2 SYGVKD. V gave up 6 bases and J gave up 0 bases, with 11 bases separating them. The CDR3 spans 15 residues. Here the CDR3 DNA reads TGTGCCATCAGGATATCTGACACGAACACCGGGGAGCTGTTTTTT. Protein product: CAIRISDTNTGELFF.

The rearrangement joins TRBV15 to TRBJ2-5; D is possibly TRBD2 (6 bases). There are 17 residues in the CDR3. The germline V gene encodes CDR1 LNHNV and CDR2 YYDKDF (reference sequence). Trimming left V 0 bases short and J 7 bases short, with 21 bases between. The CDR3 coding sequence is TGTGCCACCAGCAGAGATCTGGCAGGGCCCCTGGGGGGGACCCAGTACTTC. Encoded protein: CATSRDLAGPLGGTQYF.

The chain is built from TRBV9 and TRBJ2-3; TRBD2 matches at 7 bases. The CDR3 runs to 16 residues. V lost 3 bases to trimming and J lost 2 bases; unmatched junction nucleotides: 9. Germline loops: CDR1 SGDLS, CDR2 YYNGEE. The CDR3 protein is CASSGGRGGYTDTQYF. As DNA, the CDR3 is TGTGCCAGCAGCGGTGGTCGCGGGGGATACACAGATACGCAGTATTTT.

The chain carries TRBV18 and TRBJ1-1; D unresolved. V shed 5 bases and J shed 6 bases, with 10 bases lying between them. The CDR3 extends over 12 amino acids. The germline gives CDR1 KGHSH, CDR2 LQKENI. CDR3 amino acids: CASSLGGPEAFF. The CDR3 region has the DNA TGTGCCAGCTCATTAGGAGGCCCTGAAGCTTTCTTT.

The V call is TRBV9, the J call TRBJ1-2, with D hard to call. The germline CDR1 and CDR2 sequences are SGDLS and YYNGEE. V lost 4 bases to trimming and J lost 2 bases, with 12 bases between them. The CDR3 is 14 amino acids. The chain's CDR3 is CASSLLEGNYGYTF. The CDR3 bases are TGTGCCAGCAGCCTCCTTGAGGGAAACTATGGCTACACCTTC. Filled out from reference TRBV9 and TRBJ1-2, the complete variable domain reads DSGVTQTPKHLITATGQRVTLRCSPRSGDLSVYWYQQSLDQGLQFLIQYYNGEERAKGNILERFSAQQFPDLHSELNLSSLELGDSALYFCASSLLEGNYGYTFGSGTRLTVV.

The V call is TRBV21-1, the J call TRBJ2-1; TRBD1 reflects the table's D call only, with no check against the DNA. TRBV21-1 is a pseudogene locus. The CDR3 totals 16 residues. This CDR3 reads CASSKGDRGPGDEQFF. The CDR3 DNA reads TGTGCCAGCAGCAAAGGGGACAGGGGACCTGGCGATGAGCAGTTCTTC.

This clone showed up just a few times. The V gene is TRBV6-5, the J gene TRBJ1-1; 12 bases fit TRBD1. The germline V gene encodes CDR1 MNHEY and CDR2 SVGAGI. Trimming at V came to 2 bases and at J to 10 bases, leaving 5 bases not matched to a gene. This CDR3 region has 14 residues. The CDR3 DNA follows: TGTGCCAGCAGTTACGGGGACAGGGGGCTGGTAGCTTTCTTT. Its protein product is CASSYGDRGLVAFF.

This clone was observed once. V gene TRBV6-1 combines with J gene TRBJ1-3; no clear D. CDR3 length: 15 residues. Germline CDR1 and CDR2: MNHNS and SASEGT. V was shortened by 2 bases and J by 3 bases, with 11 bases between the two germline ends. The CDR3 sequence: CASSELVTFGNTIYF. As DNA, the CDR3 is TGTGCCAGCAGTGAATTGGTTACTTTTGGAAACACCATATATTTT.

Regarding this clone: This sample also contains other DNA sequences that code for the same CDR3. In nucleotides, the CDR3 is TGTGCCAGCAGTTACTCGGGCAGGGGCTACGAGCAGTACTTC. It translates to CASSYSGRGYEQYF. The rearrangement uses TRBV6-5 and TRBJ2-7, with a tentative D call TRBD1 (6 bases). The V and J ends lost 0 bases and 3 bases respectively, with 9 bases between them. This CDR3 comprises 14 residues. Germline CDR1 reads MNHEY; CDR2 reads SVGAGI.

The chain recombines TRBV5-4 with TRBJ1-1; the D gene is possibly TRBD1 (6 bases). This CDR3 comprises 13 residues. Germline assignment: CDR1 SGHNT and CDR2 YYREEE (reference sequence). Trimming left V 5 bases short and J 6 bases short, with 14 bases between. This CDR3 is CASSYTGRAEAFF. The CDR3 nucleotides read TGTGCCAGCAGTTATACAGGGAGGGCTGAAGCTTTCTTT.